The 8 T cell receptor beta chains in this list originate from one sample, sequenced in a study of neurological immune-mediated disorders. TCRdb reprocessed the 5' RACE reads via MiXCR and lists one record per CDR3 protein. This sample carries approximately 60,000 distinct CDR3 sequences, 4% to 5.5% of them seen once, and the ten largest clones take 2.9%. Sequenced: PBMCs. Source of these receptors: a man aged 50 to 59 with multiple sclerosis.

This clonotype was detected only once. A much more abundant neighbour one base away suggests this may be a read error. This chain uses TRBV5-1 with TRBJ1-6; the D gene is possibly TRBD1 (6 bases). The germline CDR1 and CDR2 sequences are SGHRS and YFSETQ. CDR3 length: 14 amino acids. The CDR3 DNA reads as TGCGCCAGCAGCTTGGGGACAGCGAATTCACCCCTCAACTTT. Translation: CASSLGTANSPLNF.

This clonotype was detected many times. This chain connects TRBV28 to TRBJ2-2; TRBD1 matches 9 bases. V lost 4 bases to trimming and J lost 4 bases; unmatched junction nucleotides: 4. Germline CDR1 MDHEN, CDR2 SYDVKM. This CDR3 is built from 15 residues. In DNA form, the CDR3 reads TGTGCCAGCAGTTCACAGGGGGCGGGCACCGGGGAGCTGTTTTTT. Its protein is CASSSQGAGTGELFF.

This clonotype was detected many times. A much larger clone differs by one base, so this may be a read error. The V call is TRBV29-1, the J call TRBJ2-7; D is unresolved. Germline CDR1 SQVTM, CDR2 ANQGSEA. V lost 2 bases and J lost 3, with 8 bases in between. The CDR3 length is 12 residues. CDR3 coding DNA: TGCAGCGTTGAACTAAAGGACTACGAGCAGTACTTC. Protein: CSVELKDYEQYF.

This clonotype was seen ten or more times. The chain is built from TRBV6-5 and TRBJ1-2; 7 bases align to TRBD1. Trimming took 3 bases from V and 5 from J; bases not matched to a gene: 6. From germline, CDR1 is MNHEY and CDR2 SVGAGI. This CDR3 has 14 residues. CDR3 in amino acids: CASSYGAGGYGYTF. CDR3 DNA sequence: TGTGCCAGCAGTTATGGGGCAGGGGGATATGGCTACACCTTC.

This clonotype was found many times. CDR3 in DNA: TGTGCCAGCAGTACTGGGACGGACCAAGAGACCCAGTACTTC. Translation gives CASSTGTDQETQYF. The chain employs TRBV6-5 and TRBJ2-5; perhaps D is TRBD1 or TRBD2 (5 bases each). The CDR3 totals 14 residues. Trimming pared 5 bases from V and 0 bases from J, leaving 10 bases between. Germline assignment: CDR1 MNHEY and CDR2 SVGAGI.

This clonotype was counted at least ten times. The V and J genes are TRBV5-1 and TRBJ2-3, with 8 bases lining up with TRBD2. V was clipped by 7 bases and J by 1 base; unmatched bases: 5. CDR3 length: 14 residues. Germline lookup yields CDR1 SGHRS and CDR2 YFSETQ. CDR3 DNA: TGCGCCAGCCAGGCGACTAGCGGCACAGATACGCAGTATTTT. Protein product: CASQATSGTDTQYF. Drawing the rest from reference TRBV5-1 and TRBJ2-3, the complete variable domain is KAGVTQTPRYLIKTRGQQVTLSCSPISGHRSVSWYQQTPGQGLQFLFEYFSETQRNKGNFPGRFSGRQFSNSRSEMNVSTLELGDSALYLCASQATSGTDTQYFGPGTRLTVL.

Ten or more counts support this clonotype. V gene TRBV20-1 combines with J gene TRBJ2-7; 10 bases align to TRBD2. CDR3 length: 16 residues. Germline assignment: CDR1 DFQATT and CDR2 SNEGSKA (reference sequence). V gave up 0 bases and J gave up 3 bases; unmatched junction bases: 8. DNA of the CDR3: TGCAGTGCTAGAGATGTTACTAGCGGGATGGGCTACGAGCAGTACTTC. Protein: CSARDVTSGMGYEQYF.

The chain uses TRBV14 and TRBJ1-1; D is possibly TRBD1 (5 bases). CDR1 and CDR2 from the germline V gene are SGHDN and FVKESK. With 1 base removed from V and 4 bases from J, the gap between germline ends came to 10 bases. The CDR3 extends over 14 amino acids. CDR3 coding DNA: TGTGCCAGCAGCCAAGGGGGGTACGGCACTGAAGCTTTCTTT. It yields the protein CASSQGGYGTEAFF.